The rows below give T cell receptor beta chains drawn from one sample of a study of blood T cell repertoires in COVID-19. Assay used: immunoSEQ multiplex PCR; TCRdb lists only in-frame clones, some missing. The data hold 20,000 or so clones, with about 86% observed a single time. Sequences were obtained from peripheral blood. The receptors originated from a man aged 70-80 years with acute or convalescent COVID-19. The conserved cysteine and the conserved F or W are not part of the CDR3 here.

>14|TRBJ2-3|TRBV18
ASSPNGAGSGDTQY
>12|TRBJ1-2|TRBV9
ASSGRRQEQGYT
>13|TRBJ2-2|TRBV7-2
ASSQRTGDTGELF
>14|TRBJ1-5|TRBV4-3
ASSQDLATGGQPQH
>11|TRBJ2-7|TRBV10-3
AISESGTVEQY
>11|TRBJ2-2|TRBV28
ASSLTGHGELF
>13|TRBJ1-1|TRBV27
ASSLSRGLGTEAF
>15|TRBJ2-1|TRBV5-5
ASSLAWTFSFYNEQF
>10|TRBJ2-5|TRBV28
ASSTSGKTQY
>11|TRBJ2-5|TRBV7-2
ASSRDRQETQY
>13|TRBJ2-1|TRBV7-3
ASSPRGGSIGEQF
>12|TRBJ1-5|TRBV11-2
ASSLVGSSQPQH
>12|TRBJ1-5|TRBV12-1
ASRSTGPAQPQH
>13|TRBJ2-7|TRBV18
ASSLSAGVNHEQY
>13|TRBJ2-3|TRBV5-8
ASKHRTTSTDTQY
>14|TRBJ1-3|TRBV6-5
ASSYRQGYSGNTIY
>12|TRBJ2-7|TRBV4-1
ASTRTQGENEQY
>13|TRBJ2-5|TRBV6-5
ASSYSTLADETQY
>11|TRBJ2-7|TRBV5-1
ASSTNLNDEQY
>14|TRBJ2-1|TRBV7-2
ASSPRLAANYNEQF
>14|TRBJ2-3|TRBV7-3
ASSSGLAGSTDTQY
>9|TRBJ1-1|TRBV3-1/TRBV3-2
ASRGRTEAF
>13|TRBJ2-1|TRBV7-2
ASSFLAGAYNEQF
>11|TRBJ2-7|TRBV7-9
ASNEGALNEQY
>13|TRBJ1-1|TRBV24-1
ATSDFSVYPPEAF
>16|TRBJ2-3|TRBV6-2/TRBV6-3
ASSTPRTSGSSADTQY
>14|TRBJ1-1|TRBV19
ASSADRGLMNTEAF